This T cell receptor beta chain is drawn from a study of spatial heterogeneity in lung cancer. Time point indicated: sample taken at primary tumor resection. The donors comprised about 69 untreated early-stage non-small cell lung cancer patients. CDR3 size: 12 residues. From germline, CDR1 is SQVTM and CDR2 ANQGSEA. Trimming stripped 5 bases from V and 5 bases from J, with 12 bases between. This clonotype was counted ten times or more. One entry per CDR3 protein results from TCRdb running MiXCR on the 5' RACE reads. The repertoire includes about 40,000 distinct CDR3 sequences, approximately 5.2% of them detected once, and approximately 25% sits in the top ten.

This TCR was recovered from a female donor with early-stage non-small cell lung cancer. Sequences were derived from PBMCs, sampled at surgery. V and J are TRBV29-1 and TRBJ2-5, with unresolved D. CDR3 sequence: CSVRLGGETQYF. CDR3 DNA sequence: TGCAGCGTTCGATTGGGTGGGGAGACCCAGTACTTC.